The sample holds many counts of the clone carrying this T cell receptor beta chain. This entry belongs to a study of T cells in Graves' hyperthyroidism and ophthalmopathy. Per the germline V gene, CDR1 is SGHRS and CDR2 is YFSETQ. The V end was cut by 5 bases, the J end by 7 bases, with 13 bases between. This CDR3 region has 14 residues. From RNA transcripts, TCR beta CDR3 regions were amplified. First-round RT-PCR targeting the TCR CDR3 was performed with the HTBI primer set. One entry per CDR3 protein, called by TCRdb with MiXCR from the multiplex PCR reads. The sample has about 350,000 distinct CDR3 sequences, around a sixth seen once. Clinical symptoms, serum thyroxine, TRAb, thyroid ultrasound and orbital computed tomography established diagnosis.

The V call is TRBV5-1, the J call TRBJ1-6; D ambiguous. The receptor comes from a woman aged 40 to 50 with Graves' ophthalmopathy. The specimen sequenced was blood. The CDR3 reads CASRSIGENSPLHF. In nucleotides, the CDR3 is TGCGCCAGCAGATCGATCGGGGAGAATTCACCCCTCCACTTT.